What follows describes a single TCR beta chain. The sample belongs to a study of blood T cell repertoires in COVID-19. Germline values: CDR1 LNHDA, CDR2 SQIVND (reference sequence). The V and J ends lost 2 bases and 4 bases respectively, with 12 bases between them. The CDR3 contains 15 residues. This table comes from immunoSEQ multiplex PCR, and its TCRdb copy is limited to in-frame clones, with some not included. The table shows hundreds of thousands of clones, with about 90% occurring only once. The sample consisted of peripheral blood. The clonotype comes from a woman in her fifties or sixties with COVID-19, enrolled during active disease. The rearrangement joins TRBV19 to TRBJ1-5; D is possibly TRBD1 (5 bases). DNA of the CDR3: TGTGCCAGTAGTATACCGGGGGACTATAATCAGCCCCAGCATTTT. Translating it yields CASSIPGDYNQPQHF.